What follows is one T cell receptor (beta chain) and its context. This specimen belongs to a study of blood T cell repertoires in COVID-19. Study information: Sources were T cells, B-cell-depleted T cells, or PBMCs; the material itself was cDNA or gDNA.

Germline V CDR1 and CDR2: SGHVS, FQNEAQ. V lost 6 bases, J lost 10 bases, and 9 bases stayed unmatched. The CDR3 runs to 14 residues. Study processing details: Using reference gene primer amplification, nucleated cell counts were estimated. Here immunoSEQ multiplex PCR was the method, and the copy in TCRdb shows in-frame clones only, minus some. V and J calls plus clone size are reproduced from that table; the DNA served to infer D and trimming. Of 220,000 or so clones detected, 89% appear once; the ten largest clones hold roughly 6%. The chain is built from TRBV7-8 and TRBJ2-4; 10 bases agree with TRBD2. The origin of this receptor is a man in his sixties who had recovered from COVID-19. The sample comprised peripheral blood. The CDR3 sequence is CASSSGGTKIIQYF. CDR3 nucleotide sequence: TGTGCCAGCAGTAGCGGGGGGACTAAGATTATTCAGTACTTC.